This is a list of T cell receptor beta chains from one sample in a study of blood T cell repertoires in COVID-19. Data came from immunoSEQ multiplex PCR; TCRdb stores just in-frame clones and leaves some out. This sample yields approximately 450,000 clones, of which 87% are seen a single time; almost 2% belongs to the top ten. The source material was PBMCs or T cells enriched from blood (not recorded which). The receptors derive from a woman under 30 with acute COVID-19. CDR3s include the opening cysteine and the closing phenylalanine or tryptophan. A D gene is named only where the DNA matches it firmly. The size field is filled for only some rows; it gives once, few, many or a size class.

NA	TRBJ2-7	TRBD2	TRBV29-1	CSVEVPTSGDYYEQYF	TGCAGCGTTGAGGTCCCAACTAGCGGAGATTACTACGAGCAGTACTTC
NA	TRBJ2-3	TRBD1	TRBV7-2	CASSLLSQGALRATDTQYF	TGTGCCAGCAGCTTATTGAGCCAGGGGGCGCTCCGGGCCACAGATACGCAGTATTTT
NA	TRBJ1-4	NA	TRBV5-5	CASSSLSRTNEKLFF	TGTGCCAGCAGCTCCCTCTCTAGGACTAATGAAAAACTGTTTTTT
NA	TRBJ2-3	TRBD2	TRBV5-1	CASSLAPGEGDTQYF	TGCGCCAGCAGCTTGGCCCCGGGGGAGGGAGATACGCAGTATTTT
once	TRBJ1-5	TRBD1	TRBV5-6	CASSSGTGGGQPQHF	TGTGCCAGCAGCTCCGGGACAGGGGGCGGTCAGCCCCAGCATTTT
NA	TRBJ2-7	TRBD2	TRBV4-1	CASSQFLQAGGSLEQYF	TGCGCCAGCAGCCAATTTCTTCAGGCGGGAGGTAGTTTAGAGCAGTACTTC
few	TRBJ1-6	TRBD1	TRBV6-5	CASRLGQGRAPLHF	TGTGCCAGCAGACTCGGACAGGGACGAGCACCCCTCCACTTT
NA	TRBJ2-4	NA	TRBV7-9	CASSLKGGSKNIQYF	TGTGCCAGCAGCTTGAAAGGGGGAAGTAAAAACATTCAGTACTTC
NA	TRBJ2-5	TRBD2	TRBV30	CAWSDGRAAETQYF	TGTGCCTGGAGTGACGGGAGGGCCGCAGAGACCCAGTACTTC
NA	TRBJ1-5	NA	TRBV6-5	CASSLSQGNQPQHF	TGTGCCAGCAGCCTGTCACAGGGAAATCAGCCCCAGCATTTT
few	TRBJ2-2	TRBD1	TRBV3-1/TRBV3-2	CASTVGGQDEGTGELFF	TGTGCCAGCACCGTGGGGGGACAGGATGAGGGGACCGGGGAGCTGTTTTTT
NA	TRBJ2-2	TRBD1	TRBV7-2	CASSLATGGYTGELFF	TGTGCCAGCAGCTTGGCGACAGGGGGGTATACCGGGGAGCTGTTTTTT
NA	TRBJ1-4	TRBD1	TRBV30	CAWSPGQGNEKLFF	TGTGCCTGGAGCCCGGGACAGGGGAACGAAAAACTGTTTTTT
NA	TRBJ1-2	NA	TRBV9	CASSVGQLGYTF	TGTGCCAGCAGCGTTGGACAGCTTGGCTACACCTTC
NA	TRBJ2-7	TRBD2	TRBV2	CASRSGGYEQYF	TGTGCCAGCAGGTCCGGGGGGTACGAGCAGTACTTC
NA	TRBJ1-3	NA	TRBV5-4	CASSLEGAVSGNTIYF	TGTGCCAGCAGCTTGGAAGGGGCGGTCTCTGGAAACACCATATATTTT